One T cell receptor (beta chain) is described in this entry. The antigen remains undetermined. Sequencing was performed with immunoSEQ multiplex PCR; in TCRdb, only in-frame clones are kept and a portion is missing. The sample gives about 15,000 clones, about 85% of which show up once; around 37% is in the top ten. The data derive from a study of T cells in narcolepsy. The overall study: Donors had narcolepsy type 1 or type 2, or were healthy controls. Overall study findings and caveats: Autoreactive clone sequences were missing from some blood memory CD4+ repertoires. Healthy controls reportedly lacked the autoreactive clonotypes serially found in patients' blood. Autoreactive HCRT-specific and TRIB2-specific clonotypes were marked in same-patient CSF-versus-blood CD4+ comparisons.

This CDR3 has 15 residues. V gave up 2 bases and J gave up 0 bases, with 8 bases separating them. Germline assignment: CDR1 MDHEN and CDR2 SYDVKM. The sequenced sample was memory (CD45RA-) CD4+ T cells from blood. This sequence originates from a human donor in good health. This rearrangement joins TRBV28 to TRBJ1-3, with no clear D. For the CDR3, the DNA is TGTGCCAGCAGTTTAGGTGGCAGCTCTGGAAACACCATATATTTT. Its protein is CASSLGGSSGNTIYF. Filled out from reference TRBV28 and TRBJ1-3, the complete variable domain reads DVKVTQSSRYLVKRTGEKVFLECVQDMDHENMFWYRQDPGLGLRLIYFSYDVKMKEKGDIPEGYSVSREKKERFSLILESASTNQTSMYLCASSLGGSSGNTIYFGEGSWLTVV.